These 27 T cell receptor beta chains were sequenced from one sample in a study of blood T cell repertoires in COVID-19. Profiled with immunoSEQ multiplex PCR; TCRdb holds only in-frame clones, not every one. The table records roughly 230,000 clones, about four fifths of them present only once. Sequenced input: PBMCs or T cells enriched from blood (not recorded which). The receptor set was obtained from a man aged 50 or older who had recovered from COVID-19.

This chain connects TRBV19 to TRBJ2-7, with TRBD2 matching 11 bases. Germline V gene sequence: CDR1 LNHDA, CDR2 SQIVND (reference sequence). V dropped 6 bases and J dropped 2; count of bases not matched to a gene: 12. This CDR3 contains 17 residues. Here the CDR3 reads CASSGWGTSGRPYEQYF. DNA of the CDR3: TGTGCCAGTAGCGGCTGGGGTACTAGCGGGAGACCCTACGAGCAGTACTTC.

The chain carries TRBV6-5 and TRBJ1-5; 7 bases map to TRBD1. The CDR3 extends over 15 amino acids. With V trimmed by 6 bases and J by 2 bases, 7 bases remained unmatched. Germline V CDR1 and CDR2: MNHEY, SVGAGI. The CDR3 here is CASSPDRAGNQPQHF. The CDR3 nucleotides read TGTGCCAGCAGCCCCGACAGGGCGGGCAATCAGCCCCAGCATTTT.

This chain joins TRBV19 and TRBJ1-5, with D maybe TRBD1 (5 bases). The CDR3 has 15 residues. Germline assignment: CDR1 LNHDA and CDR2 SQIVND (reference sequence). Trimming cost V 5 bases and J 7 bases, with 18 bases left between them. The CDR3 loop reads CASSLLRDSGQPQHF. The DNA of the CDR3 is TGTGCCAGTAGTTTACTCCGGGACTCGGGACAGCCCCAGCATTTT.

The rearrangement links TRBV24-1 to TRBJ2-2, with 9 bases aligning to TRBD1. After removal of 1 base from V and 6 bases from J, the junction contained 8 bases not matched to a gene. The germline CDR1 and CDR2 sequences are KGHDR and SFDVKD. The CDR3 sequence is 17 residues long. The CDR3 region has the DNA TGTGCCACCAGTGATTTAAGGAAGGGGACAGGGTCCGGGGAGCTGTTTTTT. Amino acids: CATSDLRKGTGSGELFF.

The V call is TRBV7-8, the J call TRBJ2-7, with D possibly matching TRBD1 (6 bases). This CDR3 comprises 14 residues. The ends were cut back, 4 bases at V and 0 bases at J, with 10 bases in the middle. CDR1 and CDR2 (germline): SGHVS, FQNEAQ. The CDR3 DNA reads TGTGCCAGCAGCTCCCAGACAGGCTCCTACGAGCAGTACTTC. This sequence encodes CASSSQTGSYEQYF. Supplemented by reference TRBV7-8 and TRBJ2-7, the full variable domain reads GAGVSQSPRYKVAKRGQDVALRCDPISGHVSLFWYQQALGQGPEFLTYFQNEAQLDKSGLPSDRFFAERPEGSVSTLKIQRTQQEDSAVYLCASSSQTGSYEQYFGPGTRLTVT.

This sequence joins TRBV7-9 and TRBJ2-3; 9 bases align to TRBD2. CDR3 length equals 16 residues. Germline CDR1 reads SEHNR; CDR2 reads FQNEAQ (reference sequence). Germline trimming cut 1 base from V and 6 bases from J; bases unmatched to any gene: 8. CDR3 amino acids: CASSLVSLAGIDTQYF. CDR3 DNA sequence: TGTGCCAGCAGCTTAGTATCGCTAGCGGGAATTGATACGCAGTATTTT.

The V and J genes are TRBV6-2 or TRBV6-3 and TRBJ1-2, with D perhaps TRBD1 (6 bases). CDR1 and CDR2 from the germline V gene are MNHEY and SVGEGT. V shed 4 bases and J shed 8 bases, with 11 bases lying between them. This CDR3 has 12 residues. CDR3 sequence: CASSSGTFGYTF. The CDR3 region has the DNA TGTGCCAGCAGTTCCGGGACATTCGGCTACACCTTC.

This chain uses TRBV10-3 with TRBJ1-1; TRBD1 agrees at 8 bases. V lost 10 bases, J lost 5 bases, and 12 bases stayed unmatched. In germline, CDR1 is ENHRY, CDR2 SYGVKD. This CDR3 spans 14 amino acids. The CDR3 is CATSGGSRGTEAFF. The CDR3 coding sequence is TGTGCCACCTCAGGGGGCAGCCGGGGGACTGAAGCTTTCTTT.

The rearrangement links TRBV19 to TRBJ1-5, with 10 bases fitting TRBD1. Trimming took 8 bases from V and 0 from J; bases not matched to a gene: 4. Germline CDR1 reads LNHDA; CDR2 reads SQIVND (reference sequence). This CDR3 contains 15 residues. The CDR3 DNA reads as TGTGCCAGTTCCGGGACAGGGGCTAGCAATCAGCCCCAGCATTTT. Translation: CASSGTGASNQPQHF.

This clone was seen once. The rearrangement links TRBV13 to TRBJ2-1; 10 nucleotides agree with TRBD1. The CDR3 has 15 amino acids. V lost 6 bases to trimming and J lost 0 bases; unmatched junction nucleotides: 2. Germline V gene sequence: CDR1 PRHDT, CDR2 FYEKMQ (reference sequence). CDR3 sequence: CASRRTGGSYNEQFF. Here the CDR3 DNA reads TGTGCCAGCAGAAGGACAGGGGGCTCCTACAATGAGCAGTTCTTC.

The V gene is TRBV29-1, the J gene TRBJ1-1; 8 bases match TRBD1. V dropped 4 bases and J dropped 6; count of bases not matched to a gene: 7. Germline V gene lookup returns CDR1 SQVTM and CDR2 ANQGSEA. The CDR3 runs to 13 residues. The DNA for the CDR3 is TGCAGCGTTGGGACCGACAGGGGCCCTGAAGCTTTCTTT. It codes for CSVGTDRGPEAFF. The full variable domain, rest sourced from reference TRBV29-1 and TRBJ1-1, is SAVISQKPSRDICQRGTSLTIQCQVDSQVTMMFWYRQQPGQSLTLIATANQGSEATYESGFVIDKFPISRPNLTFSTLTVSNMSPEDSSIYLCSVGTDRGPEAFFGQGTRLTVV.

The J gene is TRBJ1-2, the V gene TRBV10-3, with a possible D match to TRBD1 (5 bases). V gave up 3 bases and J gave up 4 bases, with 9 bases separating them. Germline V gene data show CDR1 as ENHRY and CDR2 as SYGVKD. The CDR3 consists of 13 residues. CDR3 bases: TGTGCCATCAGTGACAGGGATCCCTATGGCTACACCTTC. As protein: CAISDRDPYGYTF.

This rearrangement joins TRBV3-1 (or the pseudogene TRBV3-2) to TRBJ1-2; the D gene is possibly TRBD1 (5 bases). This CDR3 has 13 residues. V lost 1 base to trimming and J lost 4 bases, with 7 bases between them. CDR1 is LGHDT and CDR2 is YNNKEL in the germline V gene (reference sequence). This chain's CDR3 is CASSQAGLYGYTF. The CDR3, as DNA: TGTGCCAGCAGCCAAGCAGGGCTCTATGGCTACACCTTC.

The V gene is TRBV10-3, the J gene TRBJ1-2, with D maybe TRBD1 (6 bases). The V end was cut by 5 bases, the J end by 4 bases, with 11 bases between. Germline CDR1 is ENHRY and CDR2 is SYGVKD. CDR3 length: 13 residues. CDR3 nucleotides: TGTGCCATCAGTCAAACAGGGTTCTATGGCTACACCTTC. It encodes CAISQTGFYGYTF.

This clone was found once. The V call is TRBV11-1, the J call TRBJ1-6, with TRBD1 identical over 9 bases. In germline, CDR1 is SGHAT, CDR2 FQDESV (reference sequence). The J segment lost 7 bases and the V segment lost 5 bases, leaving 3 bases of the junction unmatched. The CDR3 is 14 residues long. CDR3 residues: CASSPGQGNSPLHF. In nucleotides, the CDR3 is TGTGCCAGCAGCCCAGGACAGGGGAATTCACCCCTCCACTTT.

J is TRBJ1-1 and V is TRBV5-1; 7 positions agree with TRBD1. Germline CDR1 and CDR2: SGHRS and YFSETQ. After removal of 3 bases from V and 7 bases from J, the junction contained 3 bases not matched to a gene. The length of the CDR3 is 12 residues. CDR3 DNA sequence: TGCGCCAGCAGCTCACACAGGGGTGAAGCTTTCTTT. Translation gives CASSSHRGEAFF.

This clone appeared a single time. V gene TRBV12-3 or TRBV12-4 combines with J gene TRBJ1-2; TRBD1 is a possible D gene (5 bases). This CDR3 region has 12 residues. The V gene lost 5 bases and the J gene lost 9 bases, with 13 bases spanning the gap. The CDR3 protein is CASSGGFRSYTF. Here the CDR3 DNA reads TGTGCCAGCAGTGGGGGGTTCCGGAGCTACACCTTC.

V is TRBV27 and J is TRBJ2-7; 8 nucleotides align to TRBD2. Trimming took 4 bases from V and 2 from J; bases not matched to a gene: 4. Germline assignment: CDR1 MNHEY and CDR2 SMNVEV (reference sequence). This CDR3 has 14 residues. The CDR3 DNA reads TGTGCCAGCAGTTGGAGCGGGGGAACCTACGAGCAGTACTTC. Translation: CASSWSGGTYEQYF.

The gene calls are TRBV29-1 and TRBJ2-2; 8 bases map to TRBD2. The CDR3 length is 13 residues. Germline loops: CDR1 SQVTM, CDR2 ANQGSEA. The V segment lost 6 bases and the J segment 4 bases; nucleotides outside the gene matches: 4. The CDR3 reads CSVGTSGTGELFF. In nucleotides, the CDR3 is TGCAGCGTCGGGACTAGTGGCACCGGGGAGCTGTTTTTT.

The gene calls are TRBV7-2 and TRBJ2-7; 9 nucleotides agree with TRBD1. V lost 3 bases and J lost 5; bases outside the gene matches: 14. This CDR3 contains 17 residues. Germline V lookup: CDR1 SGHTA, CDR2 FQGNSA. The CDR3 is CASSFRGTGNIGDEQYF. The CDR3 DNA sequence: TGTGCCAGCAGCTTTAGGGGGACAGGGAATATAGGGGACGAGCAGTACTTC.

This chain uses TRBV7-9 with TRBJ2-2; a possible D gene is TRBD2 (6 bases). CDR3 length: 15 amino acids. The germline V gene has CDR1 SEHNR and CDR2 FQNEAQ (reference sequence). The ends were cut back, 4 bases at V and 7 bases at J, with 16 bases in the middle. This chain's CDR3 is CASSSNSRGYGELFF. Here the CDR3 DNA reads TGTGCCAGCAGCTCGAACTCCCGGGGGTACGGGGAGCTGTTTTTT.

V is TRBV24-1 and J is TRBJ2-1; 7 nucleotides line up with TRBD2. In germline, CDR1 is KGHDR, CDR2 SFDVKD. The CDR3 extends over 12 amino acids. The ends lost 11 bases at V and 8 bases at J; junction bases unmatched: 8. Written as DNA, the CDR3 is TGTGCCATATCAAGCGGGACCGATGAGCAGTTCTTC. It specifies CAISSGTDEQFF.

In regard to this clone: This sample includes further DNA sequences coding for the same CDR3. The chain uses TRBV5-1 and TRBJ1-2; 10 nucleotides agree with TRBD1. Germline V gene data show CDR1 as SGHRS and CDR2 as YFSETQ. J was trimmed by 3 bases and V by 4 bases; bases with no gene match: 3. The CDR3 totals 14 residues. The CDR3 region has the DNA TGCGCCAGCAGCCTGGACAGGGGGGACTATGGCTACACCTTC. Protein: CASSLDRGDYGYTF.

The J gene is TRBJ1-2, the V gene TRBV5-1, with TRBD1 matching over 10 bases. Trimming took 4 bases from V and 6 from J; bases not matched to a gene: 15. The germline V gene has CDR1 SGHRS and CDR2 YFSETQ. The CDR3 runs 17 residues. CDR3 loop: CASSLRTGGVGRDGYTF. CDR3 DNA sequence: TGCGCCAGCAGCCTAAGGACAGGGGGTGTGGGTCGGGATGGCTACACCTTC.

This clone was detected once. At one boundary the junction diverges from the germline segment, which might be a read error. This chain connects TRBV18 to TRBJ2-7, with 9 nucleotides matching TRBD1. In germline, CDR1 is KGHSH, CDR2 LQKENI. CDR3 length: 15 residues. The CDR3 DNA follows: TGTGCCAGCTCACCAGGGACAGGGAGCTCCCACGAGCAGTACTTC. Its protein is CASSPGTGSSHEQYF.

This clone was counted a few times. The V gene is TRBV19, the J gene TRBJ2-4; no definite D call. Germline lookup yields CDR1 LNHDA and CDR2 SQIVND (reference sequence). The CDR3 runs to 12 residues. Trimming cost V 6 bases and J 0 bases, with 3 bases left between them. For the CDR3, the DNA is TGTGCCAGTAGCCAAGCCAAAAACATTCAGTACTTC. It specifies CASSQAKNIQYF.

The CDR3 reads CASSLVSGPLHF. CDR3 in DNA: TGCGCCAGCAGCTTGGTCTCGGGACCCCTCCACTTT. The V gene is TRBV5-1, the J gene TRBJ1-6, with D hard to call. Trimming removed 0 bases at V and 12 bases at J, with 7 bases between. CDR3 size: 12 residues. CDR1 is SGHRS and CDR2 is YFSETQ in the germline V gene.